These 5 T cell receptor beta chains share one sample of origin, sequenced in a study of blood T cell repertoires in COVID-19. Profiled with immunoSEQ multiplex PCR; TCRdb holds only in-frame clones, not every one. The sample holds 150,000 to 200,000 clones; 75% to 90% are singletons and the top ten take roughly 5%. Source material: PBMCs or T cells enriched from blood (not recorded which). These receptors were taken from a man aged 70-80 years who had been exposed to COVID-19.

This rearrangement joins TRBV6-5 to TRBJ1-1, with TRBD1 identical over 7 bases. CDR1 and CDR2 from the germline V gene are MNHEY and SVGAGI. The CDR3 runs 14 residues. V trimming: 8 bases; J trimming: 0 bases; junction bases outside the gene matches: 6. The CDR3 reads CASGAGGLNTEAFF. The DNA of the CDR3 is TGTGCCAGCGGAGCAGGGGGATTGAACACTGAAGCTTTCTTT.

There are a few counts of this clone. The rearrangement uses TRBV2 and TRBJ2-2; the D gene is possibly TRBD1 (6 bases). Trimming took 7 bases from V and 2 from J, leaving 11 bases between them. The CDR3 runs to 14 residues. The germline gives CDR1 SNHLY, CDR2 FYNNEI. CDR3 loop: CASKNRENTGELFF. The CDR3 bases are TGTGCCAGCAAGAACAGGGAAAACACCGGGGAGCTGTTTTTT.

This clone was detected a few times. V usage is TRBV7-2 and J usage is TRBJ2-5; TRBD2 is a possible D gene (6 bases). The V end lost 1 base, the J end lost 7 bases, and 19 bases lay between the germline ends. CDR3 length: 16 amino acids. Germline loops: CDR1 SGHTA, CDR2 FQGNSA. CDR3 residues: CASSLGGTGRGVTQYF. In DNA, the CDR3 is TGTGCCAGCAGCTTAGGGGGGACCGGGCGGGGCGTGACCCAGTACTTC.

The chain employs TRBV7-2 and TRBJ2-7; the match to TRBD2 covers 9 bases. The CDR3 loop spans 17 amino acids. From germline, CDR1 is SGHTA and CDR2 FQGNSA. V lost 4 bases, J lost 5 bases, and 15 bases stayed unmatched. The chain's CDR3 is CASSSPLRSGSFNEQYF. The CDR3 nucleotides read TGTGCCAGCAGCTCCCCTCTGCGTAGCGGGAGTTTCAACGAGCAGTACTTC.

In regard to this clone: A junction boundary mismatches the germline segment, possibly from a read error. The rearrangement joins TRBV19 to TRBJ1-1; D is uncertain. The germline V gene encodes CDR1 LNHDA and CDR2 SQIVND (reference sequence). The CDR3 length is 14 residues. CDR3 region: CASSVDLGATEAFF. CDR3 DNA: TGTGCCAGTAGTGTAGACCTAGGAGCCACTGAAGCTTTCTTT. Drawing the rest from reference TRBV19 and TRBJ1-1, the complete variable domain is DGGITQSPKYLFRKEGQNVTLSCEQNLNHDAMYWYRQDPGQGLRLIYYSQIVNDFQKGDIAEGYSVSREKKESFPLTVTSAQKNPTAFYLCASSVDLGATEAFFGQGTRLTVV.